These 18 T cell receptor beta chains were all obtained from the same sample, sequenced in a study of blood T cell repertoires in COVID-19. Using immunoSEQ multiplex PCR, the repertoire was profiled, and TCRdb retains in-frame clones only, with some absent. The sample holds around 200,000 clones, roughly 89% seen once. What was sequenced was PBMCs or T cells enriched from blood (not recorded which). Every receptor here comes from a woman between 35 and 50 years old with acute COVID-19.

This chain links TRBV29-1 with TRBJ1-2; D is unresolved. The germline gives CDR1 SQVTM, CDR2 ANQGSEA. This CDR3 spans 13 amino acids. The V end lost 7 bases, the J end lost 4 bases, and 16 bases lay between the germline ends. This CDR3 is CSAPPSAGYGYTF. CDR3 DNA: TGCAGCGCCCCCCCTAGTGCTGGCTATGGCTACACCTTC.

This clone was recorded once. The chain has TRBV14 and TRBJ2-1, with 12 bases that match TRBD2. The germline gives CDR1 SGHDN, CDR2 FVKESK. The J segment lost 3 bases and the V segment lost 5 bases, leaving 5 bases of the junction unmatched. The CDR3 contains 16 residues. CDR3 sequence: CASSSLAGGVYNEQFF. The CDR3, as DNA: TGTGCCAGCAGCTCACTAGCGGGGGGCGTCTACAATGAGCAGTTCTTC.

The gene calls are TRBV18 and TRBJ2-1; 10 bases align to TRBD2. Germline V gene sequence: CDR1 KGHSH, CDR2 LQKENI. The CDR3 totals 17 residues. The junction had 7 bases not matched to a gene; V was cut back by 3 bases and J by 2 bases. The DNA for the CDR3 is TGTGCCAGCTCACCTCAGGGACTAGCGAGAGCCTACAATGAGCAGTTCTTC. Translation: CASSPQGLARAYNEQFF.

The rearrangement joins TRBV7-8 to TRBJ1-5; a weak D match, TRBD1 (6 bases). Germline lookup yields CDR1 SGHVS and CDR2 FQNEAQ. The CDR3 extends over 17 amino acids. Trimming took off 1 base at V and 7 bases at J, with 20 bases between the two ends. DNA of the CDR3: TGTGCCAGCAGCTTAGGAGGCCCCGGGGGGCCCGGGCAGCCCCAGCATTTT. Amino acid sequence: CASSLGGPGGPGQPQHF.

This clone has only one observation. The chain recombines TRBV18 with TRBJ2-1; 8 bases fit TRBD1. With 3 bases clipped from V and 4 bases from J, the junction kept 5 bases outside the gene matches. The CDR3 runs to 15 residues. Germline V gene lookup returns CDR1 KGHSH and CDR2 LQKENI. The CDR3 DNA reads TGTGCCAGCTCACCGGGACAGGTTGAGTACAATGAGCAGTTCTTC. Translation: CASSPGQVEYNEQFF.

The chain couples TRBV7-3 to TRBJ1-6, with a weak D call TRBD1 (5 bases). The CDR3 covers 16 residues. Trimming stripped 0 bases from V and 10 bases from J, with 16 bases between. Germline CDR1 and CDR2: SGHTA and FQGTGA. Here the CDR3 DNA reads TGTGCCAGCAGCTTAACTGCTTTCGGGGGAGGCTCACCCCTCCACTTT. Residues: CASSLTAFGGGSPLHF.

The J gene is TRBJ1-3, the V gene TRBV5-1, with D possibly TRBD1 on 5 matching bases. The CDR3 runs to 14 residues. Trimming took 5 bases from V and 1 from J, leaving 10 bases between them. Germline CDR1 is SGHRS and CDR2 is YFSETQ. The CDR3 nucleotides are TGCGCCAGCAGGGAGACAGCTTCTGGAAACACCATATATTTT. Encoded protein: CASRETASGNTIYF.

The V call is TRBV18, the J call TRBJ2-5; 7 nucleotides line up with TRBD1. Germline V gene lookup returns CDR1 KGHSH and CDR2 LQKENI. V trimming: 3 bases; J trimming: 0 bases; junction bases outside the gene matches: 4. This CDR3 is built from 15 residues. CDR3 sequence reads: CASSPTQGYQETQYF. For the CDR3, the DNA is TGTGCCAGCTCACCGACACAGGGGTACCAAGAGACCCAGTACTTC.

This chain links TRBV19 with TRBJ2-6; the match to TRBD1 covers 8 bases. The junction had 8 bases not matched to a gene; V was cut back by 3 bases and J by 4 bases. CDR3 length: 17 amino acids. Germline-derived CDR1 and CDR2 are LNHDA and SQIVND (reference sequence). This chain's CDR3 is CASSILQGAHGANVLTF. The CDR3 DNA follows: TGTGCCAGTAGTATCCTCCAGGGGGCGCACGGGGCCAACGTCCTGACTTTC.

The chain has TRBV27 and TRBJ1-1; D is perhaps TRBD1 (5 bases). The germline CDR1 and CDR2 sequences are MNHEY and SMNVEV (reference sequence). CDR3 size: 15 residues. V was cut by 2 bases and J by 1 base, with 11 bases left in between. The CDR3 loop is CASSLRGDQNTEAFF. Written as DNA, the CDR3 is TGTGCCAGCAGTTTAAGGGGCGACCAGAACACTGAAGCTTTCTTT.

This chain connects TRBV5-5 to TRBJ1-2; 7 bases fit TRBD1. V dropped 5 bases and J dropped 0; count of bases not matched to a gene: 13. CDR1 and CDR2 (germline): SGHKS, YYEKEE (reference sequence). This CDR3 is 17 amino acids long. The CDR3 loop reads CASRNQTGEWANYGYTF. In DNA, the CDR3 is TGTGCCAGCAGAAACCAAACAGGGGAGTGGGCTAACTATGGCTACACCTTC.

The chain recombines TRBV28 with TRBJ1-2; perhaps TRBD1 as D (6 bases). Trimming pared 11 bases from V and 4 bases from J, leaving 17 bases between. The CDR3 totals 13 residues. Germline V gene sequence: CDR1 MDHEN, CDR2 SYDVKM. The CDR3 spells CASGGEAAYGYTF. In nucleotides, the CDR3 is TGTGCCTCGGGGGGCGAGGCAGCCTATGGCTACACCTTC.

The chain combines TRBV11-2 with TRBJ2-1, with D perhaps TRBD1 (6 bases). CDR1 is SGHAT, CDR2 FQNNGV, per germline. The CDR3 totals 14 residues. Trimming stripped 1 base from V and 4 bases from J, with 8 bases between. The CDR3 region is CASSLGQGYNEQFF. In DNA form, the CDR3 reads TGTGCCAGCAGCTTAGGGCAGGGGTACAATGAGCAGTTCTTC.

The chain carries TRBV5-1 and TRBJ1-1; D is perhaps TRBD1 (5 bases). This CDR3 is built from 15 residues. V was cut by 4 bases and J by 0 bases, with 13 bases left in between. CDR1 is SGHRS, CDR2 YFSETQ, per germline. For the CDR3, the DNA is TGCGCCAGCAGCCCGGCCGACAGACTGAACACTGAAGCTTTCTTT. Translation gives CASSPADRLNTEAFF.

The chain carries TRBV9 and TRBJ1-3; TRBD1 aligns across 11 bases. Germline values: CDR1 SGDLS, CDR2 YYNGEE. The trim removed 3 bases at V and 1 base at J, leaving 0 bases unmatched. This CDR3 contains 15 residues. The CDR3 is CASSGDRGSGNTIYF. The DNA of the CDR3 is TGTGCCAGCAGCGGGGACAGGGGGTCTGGAAACACCATATATTTT.

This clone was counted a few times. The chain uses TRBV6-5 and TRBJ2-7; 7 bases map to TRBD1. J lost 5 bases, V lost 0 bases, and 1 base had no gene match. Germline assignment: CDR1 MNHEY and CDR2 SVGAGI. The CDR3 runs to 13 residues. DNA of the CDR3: TGTGCCAGCAGTTACTCGACAGGGCACGAGCAGTACTTC. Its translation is CASSYSTGHEQYF.

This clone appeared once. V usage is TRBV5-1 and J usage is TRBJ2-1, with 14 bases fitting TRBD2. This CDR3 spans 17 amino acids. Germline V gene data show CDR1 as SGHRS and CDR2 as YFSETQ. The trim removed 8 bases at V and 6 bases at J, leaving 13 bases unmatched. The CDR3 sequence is CASEVGGLAGGSNEQFF. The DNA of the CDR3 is TGCGCCAGTGAGGTGGGAGGACTAGCGGGGGGCTCCAATGAGCAGTTCTTC.

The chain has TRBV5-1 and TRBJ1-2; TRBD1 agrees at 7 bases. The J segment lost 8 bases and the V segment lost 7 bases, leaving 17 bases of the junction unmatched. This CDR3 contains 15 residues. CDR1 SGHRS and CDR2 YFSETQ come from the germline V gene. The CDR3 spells CASGMGQPRSEGYTF. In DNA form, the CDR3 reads TGCGCCAGCGGGATGGGACAGCCCCGGTCAGAGGGCTACACCTTC.